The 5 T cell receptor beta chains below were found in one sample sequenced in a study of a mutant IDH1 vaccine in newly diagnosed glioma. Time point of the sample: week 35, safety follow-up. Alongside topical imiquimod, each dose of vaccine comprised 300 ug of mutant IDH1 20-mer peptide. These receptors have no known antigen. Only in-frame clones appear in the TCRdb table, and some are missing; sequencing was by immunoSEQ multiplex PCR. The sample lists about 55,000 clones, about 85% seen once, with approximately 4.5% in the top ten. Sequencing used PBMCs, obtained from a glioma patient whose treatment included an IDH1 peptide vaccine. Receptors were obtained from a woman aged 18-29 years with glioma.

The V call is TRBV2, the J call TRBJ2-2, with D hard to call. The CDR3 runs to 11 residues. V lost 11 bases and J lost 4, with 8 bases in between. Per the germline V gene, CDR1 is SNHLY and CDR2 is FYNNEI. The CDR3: CASATTGELFF. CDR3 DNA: TGTGCCTCTGCGACCACCGGGGAGCTGTTTTTT.

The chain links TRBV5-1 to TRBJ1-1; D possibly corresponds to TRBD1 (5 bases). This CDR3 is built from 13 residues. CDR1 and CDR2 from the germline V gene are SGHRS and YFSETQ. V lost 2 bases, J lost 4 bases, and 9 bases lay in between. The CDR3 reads CASSFQGSTEAFF. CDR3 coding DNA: TGCGCCAGCAGCTTCCAGGGAAGCACTGAAGCTTTCTTT. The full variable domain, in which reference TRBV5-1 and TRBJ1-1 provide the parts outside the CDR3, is KAGVTQTPRYLIKTRGQQVTLSCSPISGHRSVSWYQQTPGQGLQFLFEYFSETQRNKGNFPGRFSGRQFSNSRSEMNVSTLELGDSALYLCASSFQGSTEAFFGQGTRLTVV.

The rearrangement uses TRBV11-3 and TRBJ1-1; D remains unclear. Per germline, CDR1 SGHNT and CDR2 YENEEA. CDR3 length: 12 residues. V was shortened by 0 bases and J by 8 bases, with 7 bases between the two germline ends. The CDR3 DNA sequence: TGTGCCAGCAGCTTAGATTCGGGAGAAGCTTTCTTT. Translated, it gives CASSLDSGEAFF.

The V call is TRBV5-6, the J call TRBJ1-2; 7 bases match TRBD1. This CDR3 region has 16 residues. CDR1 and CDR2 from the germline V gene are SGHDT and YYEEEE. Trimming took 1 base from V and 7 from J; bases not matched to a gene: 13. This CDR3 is CASSLNDRARGGGYTF. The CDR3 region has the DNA TGTGCCAGCAGCTTGAACGACAGGGCGCGTGGGGGTGGCTACACCTTC.

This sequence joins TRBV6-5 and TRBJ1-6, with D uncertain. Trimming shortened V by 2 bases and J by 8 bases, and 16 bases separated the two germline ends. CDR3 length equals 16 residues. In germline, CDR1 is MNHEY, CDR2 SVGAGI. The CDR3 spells CASSYLGGPIDSPLHF. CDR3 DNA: TGTGCCAGCAGTTACCTTGGAGGCCCTATAGATTCACCCCTCCACTTT.